This T cell receptor beta chain was profiled in a study of response to subunit inactivated influenza vaccine. TCRdb itself ran the RT-PCR reads through MiXCR, one entry per CDR3 protein. The repertoire holds around 750,000 distinct CDR3 sequences, with about 20% as singletons. Findings and limits, study-wide: There was a suggestion from the authors that each seasonal influenza vaccination recruits few new T cells.

In its sample, this clonotype was seen a few times. Its antigen is not known. Trimming removed 3 bases at V and 1 base at J, with 7 bases between. Germline assignment: CDR1 SQVTM and CDR2 ANQGSEA. The CDR3 has 13 residues. Sequences were derived from PBMCs from blood, sampled about 5 days after vaccination. This chain links TRBV29-1 with TRBJ2-4, with D perhaps matching TRBD2 (6 bases). This receptor was taken from a man aged 50 to 60 who received an inactivated influenza vaccine. CDR3 protein: CSVEEGAKNIQYF. The CDR3, as DNA: TGCAGCGTTGAGGAGGGGGCCAAAAACATTCAGTACTTC.